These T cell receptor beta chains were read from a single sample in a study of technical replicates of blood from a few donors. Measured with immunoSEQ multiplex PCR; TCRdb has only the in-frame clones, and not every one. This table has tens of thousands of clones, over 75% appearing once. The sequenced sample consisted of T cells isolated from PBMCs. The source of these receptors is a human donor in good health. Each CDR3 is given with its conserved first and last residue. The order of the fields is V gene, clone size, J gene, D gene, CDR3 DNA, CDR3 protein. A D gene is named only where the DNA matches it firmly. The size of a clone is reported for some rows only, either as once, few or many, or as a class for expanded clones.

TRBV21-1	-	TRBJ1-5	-	TGTGCCAGCAGCAAGCACAGGGAGCCGTTCAATCAGCCCCAGCATTTT	CASSKHREPFNQPQHF
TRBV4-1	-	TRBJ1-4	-	TGCGCCAGCAGCCAAGCTTTTTCCGAAAAACTGTTTTTT	CASSQAFSEKLFF
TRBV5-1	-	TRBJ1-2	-	TGCGCCAGCAGCTTGGGAACGCTAGGCTACACCTTC	CASSLGTLGYTF
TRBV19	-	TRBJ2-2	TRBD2	TGTGCCAGTAGTATAGAAGGACTAGCGGGGAGCGAGGGGGAGCTGTTTTTT	CASSIEGLAGSEGELFF
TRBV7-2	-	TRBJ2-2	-	TGTGCCAGCAGCGGTCTGGAGATTAGGACCGGGGAGCTGTTTTTT	CASSGLEIRTGELFF
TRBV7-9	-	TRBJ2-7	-	TGTGCCAGCAGCTTAGGCAGGGTAGAGCAGTACTTC	CASSLGRVEQYF
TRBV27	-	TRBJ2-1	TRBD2	TGTGCCAGCACTAGCGGGGGTAGCTCCTACAATGAGCAGTTCTTC	CASTSGGSSYNEQFF
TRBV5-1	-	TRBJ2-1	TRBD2	TGCGCCAGCAGCCTTAGCGGGAGCCCCCATGAGCAGTTCTTC	CASSLSGSPHEQFF
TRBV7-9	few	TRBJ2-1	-	TGTGCCAGCAGCTTAGACAGCTTCTACAATGAGCAGTTCTTC	CASSLDSFYNEQFF
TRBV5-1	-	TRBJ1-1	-	TGCGCCAGTCGCCCTGACAGTTACATGAACACTGAAGCTTTCTTT	CASRPDSYMNTEAFF
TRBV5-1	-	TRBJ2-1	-	TGCGCCAGCAGAGAACAAGGCGGACATAACTACAATGAGCAGTTCTTC	CASREQGGHNYNEQFF
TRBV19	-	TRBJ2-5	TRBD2	TGTGCCAGTAGTATAGGGGGAGGGGAAGAGACCCAGTACTTC	CASSIGGGEETQYF
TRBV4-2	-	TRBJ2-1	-	TGTGCCAGCAGCCAAGAAAAAAGCGAGTACAATGAGCAGTTCTTC	CASSQEKSEYNEQFF
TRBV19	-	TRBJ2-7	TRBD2	TGTGCCAGTAGTATACTTCCCCTCTCGGAAGGCCTAGCGGGAGGGAAGGATTACGAGCAGTACTTC	CASSILPLSEGLAGGKDYEQYF
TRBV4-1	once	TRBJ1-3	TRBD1	TGCGCCAGCAGCCGAACACAGGGGAATGGAAACACCATATATTTT	CASSRTQGNGNTIYF